Sequencing of this TCR beta chain was carried out in a study of T cell responses to AZD1222 COVID-19 vaccine. Germline loops: CDR1 MDHEN, CDR2 SYDVKM. V gave up 10 bases and J gave up 8 bases; unmatched junction bases: 6. The CDR3 sequence is 11 residues long. Method: immunoSEQ multiplex PCR; TCRdb's copy keeps in-frame clones and lacks some. Seen here are roughly 180,000 clones, around 93% observed once, and the top ten hold 7.5% to 10%. The clonotype originates from an adult in good health. The chain links TRBV28 to TRBJ1-1, with 8 bases identical to TRBD1. The source was peripheral blood, collected on day 0 of AZD1222 vaccination. The CDR3 here is CATHRGREAFF. CDR3 in DNA: TGTGCCACGCACAGGGGGAGGGAAGCTTTCTTT.